One sample yielded the 10 T cell receptor beta chains listed below, sequenced in a study of molecular identifiers for immune sequencing clone quantification. TCRdb independently ran MiXCR on the PCR reads; one entry per CDR3 protein. Of some 650,000 distinct CDR3 sequences detected, just under 20% appear once; the ten largest clones hold 0.7% to 1%. Material for sequencing was naive CD8+ T cells from blood, with Jurkat cell RNA spiked in. Sample subset: FACS-sorted CD8+CD4-CCR7+CD45RA+ naive T cells. The receptors originated from a human donor in good health. Some libraries in this study had Jurkat cell RNA spiked in.

This chain uses TRBV19 with TRBJ1-6; D is possibly TRBD1 (5 bases). The CDR3 consists of 14 residues. Per germline, CDR1 LNHDA and CDR2 SQIVND (reference sequence). The V end was cut by 3 bases, the J end by 10 bases, with 13 bases between. DNA for the CDR3: TGTGCCAGTAGTATTGGGGCAGGGAGATCACCCCTCCACTTT. Translation: CASSIGAGRSPLHF.

A remark on this clonotype: A much larger clone sits a single nucleotide away, making a read error possible. The V call is TRBV2, the J call TRBJ2-2, with unresolved D. CDR3 length: 12 residues. Germline V CDR1 and CDR2: SNHLY, FYNNEI. V lost 7 bases to trimming and J lost 1 base, with 4 bases between them. CDR3 protein: CASIVNTGELFF. The CDR3 nucleotides read TGTGCCAGCATCGTGAACACCGGGGAGCTGTTTTTT.

At least ten counts were recorded for this clonotype. V usage is TRBV14 and J usage is TRBJ1-1, with D tentatively TRBD1 (6 bases). The CDR3 sequence is 13 residues long. From germline, CDR1 is SGHDN and CDR2 FVKESK. With 4 bases removed from V and 11 bases from J, the gap between germline ends came to 17 bases. CDR3 coding DNA: TGTGCCAGCAGCCTACCAGGTCGGACAGCGGCTTTCTTT. Its translation is CASSLPGRTAAFF. Full variable domain (remainder filled in from reference TRBV14 and TRBJ1-1): EAGVTQFPSHSVIEKGQTVTLRCDPISGHDNLYWYRRVMGKEIKFLLHFVKESKQDESGMPNNRFLAERTGGTYSTLKVQPAELEDSGVYFCASSLPGRTAAFFGQGTRLTVV.

The V call is TRBV4-3, the J call TRBJ2-3; TRBD2 matches 9 bases. The CDR3 contains 15 residues. Per the germline V gene, CDR1 is LGHNA and CDR2 is YSLEER. Trimming took 1 base from V and 3 from J; bases not matched to a gene: 2. The CDR3, as DNA: TGCGCCAGCAGCCAAGGACTAGCGGTAACAGATACGCAGTATTTT. Protein product: CASSQGLAVTDTQYF.

In its sample, this clonotype was seen a few times. A much bigger clone sits one base away, suggesting this may be a read error. This chain connects TRBV4-1 to TRBJ1-6; D is undetermined. Trimming left V 2 bases short and J 8 bases short, with 22 bases between. There are 18 residues in the CDR3. The germline V gene has CDR1 MGHRA and CDR2 YSYEKL. Written as DNA, the CDR3 is TGCGCCAGCAGCCAAAAAGGGAGTAGAGCAATGGCCGATTCACCCCTCCACTTT. It specifies CASSQKGSRAMADSPLHF.

This clonotype was counted many times. The gene calls are TRBV7-2 and TRBJ2-7; no firm D call. Germline values: CDR1 SGHTA, CDR2 FQGNSA. Trimming removed 3 bases at V and 0 bases at J, with 12 bases between. CDR3 length: 15 residues. Here the CDR3 DNA reads TGTGCCAGCAGCTTTTACTTCCAAAGCTCCTACGAGCAGTACTTC. This encodes CASSFYFQSSYEQYF.

This clonotype was recorded at least ten times. The J gene is TRBJ2-1, the V gene TRBV4-1; D is possibly TRBD1 (6 bases). Germline-derived CDR1 and CDR2 are MGHRA and YSYEKL. The germline V and J ends were trimmed by 5 bases and 3 bases, with 11 bases remaining between them. There are 14 residues in the CDR3. CDR3 protein: CASSNRDNYNEQFF. The CDR3 DNA reads as TGCGCCAGCAGCAACCGGGACAACTACAATGAGCAGTTCTTC.

Regarding this clonotype: A much larger clone lies one base from this, so it may be a read error. The chain links TRBV6-5 to TRBJ1-4, with D perhaps TRBD1 (5 bases). CDR3 length: 15 amino acids. Germline assignment: CDR1 MNHEY and CDR2 SVGAGI. Trimming took 2 bases from V and 6 from J, leaving 13 bases between them. The chain's CDR3 is CASSYRGRADEKLFF. Here the CDR3 DNA reads TGTGCCAGCAGTTACAGGGGCAGGGCCGATGAAAAACTGTTTTTT.

This clonotype was picked up many times. The germline gene is not matched at one end of the junction; a read error may be the cause. This chain uses TRBV18 with TRBJ2-3; TRBD2 agrees at 7 bases. The CDR3 runs 14 residues. Germline V lookup: CDR1 KGHSH, CDR2 LQKENI. CDR3 residues: CASSPRTSPDTQYF. CDR3 sequence (DNA): TGCGCCAGCAGCCCTCGGACTAGTCCAGATACGCAGTATTTT.

This clonotype has ten or more counts. This rearrangement joins TRBV4-1 to TRBJ1-4; a weak D match, TRBD1 (5 bases). CDR1 and CDR2 from the germline V gene are MGHRA and YSYEKL. This CDR3 spans 13 amino acids. V dropped 3 bases and J dropped 6 bases, with 8 bases sitting between them. CDR3 amino acids: CASSQGQDEKLFF. The CDR3 region has the DNA TGCGCCAGCAGCCAGGGGCAAGATGAAAAACTGTTTTTT.